The clone carrying this TCR beta chain came up a few times. This specimen comes from a study of blood T cell repertoires in COVID-19. The CDR3 totals 15 residues. Trimming removed 5 bases from V and 5 bases from J; junction bases left unmatched: 11. Per germline, CDR1 MNHEY and CDR2 SMNVEV (reference sequence). As originally analysed: Reference gene primers were amplified, and this amplification served to estimate nucleated cell counts. Profiled with immunoSEQ multiplex PCR; TCRdb holds only in-frame clones, not every one. V, J and clone size are taken as reported in that table, and D and trimming were inferred from the DNA itself. The profile covers about 260,000 clones, with approximately 83% appearing a single time and about an eighth taken by the ten largest.

The chain recombines TRBV27 with TRBJ1-2, with 7 bases aligning to TRBD1. This TCR came from a human donor in a cohort sampled during active COVID-19. Material for sequencing was peripheral blood. The CDR3 coding sequence is TGTGCCAGCAGTGGGAGAGAGAAGGGGGCATATGGCTACACCTTC. Encoded protein: CASSGREKGAYGYTF.